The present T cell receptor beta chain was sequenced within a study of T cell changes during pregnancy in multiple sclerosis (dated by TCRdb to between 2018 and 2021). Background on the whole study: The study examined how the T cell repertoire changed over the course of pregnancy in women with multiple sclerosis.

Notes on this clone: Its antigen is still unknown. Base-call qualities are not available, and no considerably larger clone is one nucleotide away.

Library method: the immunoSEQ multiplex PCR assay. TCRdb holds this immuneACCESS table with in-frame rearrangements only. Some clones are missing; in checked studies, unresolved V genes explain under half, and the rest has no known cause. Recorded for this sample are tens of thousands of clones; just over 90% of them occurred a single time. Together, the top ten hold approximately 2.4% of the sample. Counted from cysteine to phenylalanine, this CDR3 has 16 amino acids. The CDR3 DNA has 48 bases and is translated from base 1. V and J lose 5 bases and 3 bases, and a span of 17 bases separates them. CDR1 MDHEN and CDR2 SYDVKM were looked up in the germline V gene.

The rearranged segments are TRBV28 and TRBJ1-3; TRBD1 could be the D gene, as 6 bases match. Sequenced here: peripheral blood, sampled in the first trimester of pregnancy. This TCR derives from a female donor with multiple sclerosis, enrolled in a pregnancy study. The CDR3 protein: CASSPPLGALGNTIYF. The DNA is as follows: TGTGCCAGCAGTCCCCCACTGGGGGCGCTTGGAAACACCATATATTTT.